One and the same sample provided the 17 T cell receptor beta chains below, sequenced in a study of PD-1 blockade in classical Hodgkin lymphoma (dated by TCRdb to the early 2020s). The time point label, read with the paper, signifies: cycle 2 day 1 (C2D1) of nivolumab. Every trial patient had relapsed following autologous stem cell transplantation, and prior brentuximab vedotin exposure was what differed among cohorts A, B and C. Receptors were amplified or captured by the immunoSEQ multiplex PCR assay. TCRdb mirrors the immuneACCESS table, restricted to in-frame sequences. Some clones are absent from its copies; in checked studies, under half trace to an unresolved V gene, and the reason for the others is unknown. This sample is represented by about 85,000 clones; about nine tenths of them were singletons. The ten largest clones capture over 2% of the sample. The starting material was peripheral blood mononuclear cells (PBMCs), obtained before the second cycle of nivolumab. The receptor set was obtained from a human donor with classical Hodgkin lymphoma.

Of note for this clone: A read error may produce the germline difference seen at one junction end. The chain has TRBV6-5 and TRBJ1-4; D ambiguous. The germline V gene has CDR1 MNHEY and CDR2 SVGAGI. The CDR3 extends over 12 amino acids. The CDR3: CASSEVEGSAVF. Here the CDR3 DNA reads TGTGCCAGCAGTGAAGTTGAGGGTTCGGCAGTTTTT.

The chain carries TRBV19 and TRBJ2-1; 9 bases match TRBD2. The CDR3 has 15 residues. The germline V gene encodes CDR1 LNHDA and CDR2 SQIVND (reference sequence). Losses at the gene ends were 1 base for V and 4 bases for J; bases not matched to a gene: 2. This CDR3 reads CASSIGLAAYNEQFF. The DNA of the CDR3 is TGTGCCAGTAGTATAGGACTAGCGGCATACAATGAGCAGTTCTTC.

The chain has TRBV13 and TRBJ2-7; D gene ambiguous. There are 12 residues in the CDR3. V was shortened by 0 bases and J by 6 bases, with 6 bases between the two germline ends. Germline loops: CDR1 PRHDT, CDR2 FYEKMQ (reference sequence). The CDR3 bases are TGTGCCAGCAGCTTAGGACGGCGCGAGCAGTACTTC. It encodes CASSLGRREQYF.

V and J are TRBV5-1 and TRBJ1-1; D is unresolved. Germline V gives CDR1 SGHRS, CDR2 YFSETQ. Trimming removed 7 bases from V and 8 bases from J, with 12 bases in between. CDR3 length equals 11 residues. The CDR3 sequence is CASATRTEAFF. The CDR3 DNA reads TGCGCCAGCGCTACACGGACCGAAGCTTTCTTT.

The V and J genes are TRBV19 and TRBJ1-2; tentative D call: TRBD1 (5 bases). The germline V and J ends were trimmed by 5 bases and 5 bases, with 18 bases remaining between them. Per germline, CDR1 LNHDA and CDR2 SQIVND (reference sequence). The CDR3 sequence is 15 residues long. CDR3 sequence reads: CASSSRDLAGYGYTF. The CDR3 DNA follows: TGTGCCAGTAGTTCGCGGGACCTCGCAGGTTATGGCTACACCTTC.

V usage is TRBV11-2 and J usage is TRBJ2-3; 8 positions agree with TRBD2. Losses at the gene ends were 1 base for V and 1 base for J; bases not matched to a gene: 7. The CDR3 runs 17 residues. CDR1 and CDR2 (germline): SGHAT, FQNNGV. CDR3 amino acids: CASSLVGLAGGTDTQYF. The DNA of the CDR3 is TGTGCCAGCAGCTTAGTCGGGCTAGCGGGTGGCACAGATACGCAGTATTTT. Full variable domain (outside the CDR3, taken from reference TRBV11-2 and TRBJ2-3): EAGVAQSPRYKIIEKRQSVAFWCNPISGHATLYWYQQILGQGPKLLIQFQNNGVVDDSQLPKDRFSAERLKGVDSTLKIQPAKLEDSAVYLCASSLVGLAGGTDTQYFGPGTRLTVL.

This CDR3 is CASSLGDGYNSPLHF. The DNA of the CDR3 is TGCGCCAGCAGCTTGGGAGACGGATATAATTCACCCCTCCACTTT. The V and J genes are TRBV5-1 and TRBJ1-6; D is unresolved. V was pared by 0 bases and J by 4 bases, with 8 bases between. The CDR3 runs 15 residues. Germline assignment: CDR1 SGHRS and CDR2 YFSETQ.

This rearrangement joins TRBV7-9 to TRBJ2-1; 11 positions agree with TRBD1. Unmatched junction bases numbered 11, after V lost 4 bases and J lost 3 bases. There are 18 residues in the CDR3. Germline CDR1 SEHNR, CDR2 FQNEAQ (reference sequence). The CDR3 loop is CASSSLRRDRGVYNEQFF. As DNA, the CDR3 is TGTGCCAGCAGCTCACTCCGGCGGGACAGGGGGGTCTACAATGAGCAGTTCTTC.

The V and J genes are TRBV28 and TRBJ2-6, with D unclear. Between the trimmed V and J ends, which lost 6 bases and 2 bases, there was a span of 11 bases. CDR3 length equals 15 residues. The germline V gene encodes CDR1 MDHEN and CDR2 SYDVKM. The DNA of the CDR3 is TGTGCCAGCAGCCGCAGTGGAGCTGGGGCCAACGTCCTGACTTTC. Its protein product is CASSRSGAGANVLTF. The complete variable domain, with remaining parts taken from reference TRBV28 and TRBJ2-6, reads DVKVTQSSRYLVKRTGEKVFLECVQDMDHENMFWYRQDPGLGLRLIYFSYDVKMKEKGDIPEGYSVSREKKERFSLILESASTNQTSMYLCASSRSGAGANVLTFGAGSRLTVL.

The V call is TRBV5-1, the J call TRBJ2-1; D gene ambiguous. V was pared by 8 bases and J by 4 bases, with 7 bases between. CDR1 SGHRS and CDR2 YFSETQ come from the germline V gene. CDR3 size: 11 residues. The CDR3 reads CASGLYNEQFF. DNA of the CDR3: TGCGCCAGTGGCTTATACAATGAGCAGTTCTTC.

V is TRBV15 and J is TRBJ1-1; D is uncertain. Trimming cost V 0 bases and J 1 base, with 12 bases left between them. CDR3 length: 16 residues. Per germline, CDR1 LNHNV and CDR2 YYDKDF (reference sequence). The CDR3 nucleotides are TGTGCCACCAGCAGAGAGCCGGCAGTGTCGAACACTGAAGCTTTCTTT. It encodes CATSREPAVSNTEAFF.

The chain links TRBV6-5 to TRBJ1-4, with 9 bases lining up with TRBD1. The CDR3 loop spans 14 amino acids. The V segment lost 6 bases and the J segment 7 bases; nucleotides outside the gene matches: 6. CDR1 is MNHEY and CDR2 is SVGAGI in the germline V gene. In DNA form, the CDR3 reads TGTGCCAGCAGCTGGGGACAGGGAGGTGAAAAACTGTTTTTT. Translated: CASSWGQGGEKLFF.

The chain is built from TRBV7-9 and TRBJ2-1, with D uncertain. This CDR3 contains 13 residues. Germline V CDR1 and CDR2: SEHNR, FQNEAQ (reference sequence). Trimming left V 8 bases short and J 7 bases short, with 15 bases between. CDR3 sequence (DNA): TGTGCCAGCCAGCCAAGCCCCCTTAATGAGCAGTTCTTC. This gives the protein CASQPSPLNEQFF.

This chain links TRBV27 with TRBJ2-7; the match to TRBD2 covers 10 bases. There are 22 residues in the CDR3. Trimming cost V 4 bases and J 4 bases; bases outside gene matches: 28. Per germline, CDR1 MNHEY and CDR2 SMNVEV (reference sequence). CDR3 coding DNA: TGTGCCAGCAGTTCGCCCCCTACGTTGGGGCCTAGCGGGAGAAGGCTAGAGTACGAGCAGTACTTC. It encodes CASSSPPTLGPSGRRLEYEQYF.

V usage is TRBV2 and J usage is TRBJ2-7, with D unresolved. This CDR3 has 11 amino acids. Germline assignment: CDR1 SNHLY and CDR2 FYNNEI. V lost 6 bases, J lost 2 bases, and 5 bases lay in between. CDR3 sequence: CASRAAYEQYF. As DNA, the CDR3 is TGTGCCAGCAGGGCCGCCTACGAGCAGTACTTC.

The chain carries TRBV7-2 and TRBJ2-2, with 10 bases identical to TRBD1. The junction had 5 bases not matched to a gene; V was cut back by 4 bases and J by 6 bases. This CDR3 region has 15 residues. Germline-derived CDR1 and CDR2 are SGHTA and FQGNSA. This CDR3 is CASSSRQGAAGELFF. Here the CDR3 DNA reads TGTGCCAGCAGCTCCCGACAGGGGGCGGCCGGGGAGCTGTTTTTT.

The J gene is TRBJ2-1, the V gene TRBV6-6, with D perhaps being TRBD1 or TRBD2 (5 bases each). CDR1 MNHNY and CDR2 SVGAGI come from the germline V gene (reference sequence). V was trimmed by 8 bases and J by 4 bases, leaving 15 bases between them. This CDR3 is built from 14 residues. The CDR3 bases are TGTGCCAGCGGTAACCGGGACCGATACAATGAGCAGTTCTTC. It encodes CASGNRDRYNEQFF.